The TCR beta chain under discussion was sequenced for a study of blood T cell repertoires in COVID-19. Whole-study context: Acute and convalescent COVID-19 specimens originated in the United States, Italy and Spain.

Cohorts were determined from participant-reported clinical history. Germline CDR1 SNHLY, CDR2 FYNNEI. V lost 2 bases and J 14 bases, leaving 15 bases between the germline ends. The CDR3 length is 13 residues. The table came from immunoSEQ multiplex PCR; TCRdb's copy has only in-frame clones and leaves some out. The sample holds roughly 300,000 clones, just over 85% seen once. This receptor was obtained from a man aged 30 to 45 who had recovered from COVID-19. Specimen: PBMCs or T cells enriched from blood (not recorded which). V usage is TRBV2 and J usage is TRBJ1-4; D is unresolved. The CDR3 DNA reads TGTGCCAGCAGTGAATCGGACCGAGGGAGTCTGTTTTTT. Translating gives CASSESDRGSLFF.